The 25 T cell receptor beta chains in this list originate from one sample, sequenced in a study of blood T cell repertoires in COVID-19. Produced via immunoSEQ multiplex PCR; TCRdb's table is partial and in-frame only. Among roughly 230,000 clones, roughly 90% were seen once, and the ten largest hold roughly 4%. The sample comprised PBMCs or T cells enriched from blood (not recorded which). The receptors were sampled from a woman in her 30s with acute COVID-19.

The chain is built from TRBV10-1 and TRBJ1-1; 7 bases are shared with TRBD1. This CDR3 spans 14 amino acids. Germline V gene data show CDR1 as WNHNN and CDR2 as SYGVQD (reference sequence). V lost 8 bases, J lost 1 base, and 7 bases stayed unmatched. CDR3 loop: CASSRDRANTEAFF. The CDR3 DNA reads TGCGCCAGCTCCCGAGACAGGGCGAACACTGAAGCTTTCTTT.

The chain has TRBV5-4 and TRBJ1-2, with 7 bases aligning to TRBD1. Looked up from germline, CDR1 is SGHNT and CDR2 is YYREEE (reference sequence). J lost 5 bases, V lost 5 bases, and 12 bases had no gene match. The CDR3 is 15 residues long. The CDR3 spells CASSYQSTGPYGYTF. The CDR3 DNA reads as TGTGCCAGCAGTTACCAATCGACAGGGCCGTATGGCTACACCTTC. Full variable domain (outside the CDR3, taken from reference TRBV5-4 and TRBJ1-2): ETGVTQSPTHLIKTRGQQVTLRCSSQSGHNTVSWYQQALGQGPQFIFQYYREEENGRGNFPPRFSGLQFPNYSSELNVNALELDDSALYLCASSYQSTGPYGYTFGSGTRLTVV.

This clone occurred once. This chain joins TRBV2 and TRBJ1-3, with a tentative D call TRBD1 (6 bases). V was clipped by 4 bases and J by 2 bases, with 9 bases between them. Germline loops: CDR1 SNHLY, CDR2 FYNNEI. The CDR3 consists of 14 residues. The CDR3 sequence is CASSANRAGNTIYF. CDR3 nucleotides: TGTGCCAGCAGTGCAAACAGGGCTGGAAACACCATATATTTT. Drawing the rest from reference TRBV2 and TRBJ1-3, the complete variable domain is EPEVTQTPSHQVTQMGQEVILRCVPISNHLYFYWYRQILGQKVEFLVSFYNNEISEKSEIFDDQFSVERPDGSNFTLKIRSTKLEDSAMYFCASSANRAGNTIYFGEGSWLTVV.

Of note for this clone: In the same sample, other DNA sequences code for this CDR3. This chain connects TRBV25-1 to TRBJ2-7; tentatively, D is TRBD1 (5 bases). V was pared by 3 bases and J by 6 bases, with 6 bases between. The CDR3 is 11 residues long. Germline V CDR1 and CDR2: MGHDK, SYGVNS. This CDR3 reads CASSEGLEQYF. CDR3 coding DNA: TGTGCCAGCAGTGAGGGGCTCGAGCAGTACTTC.

The chain employs TRBV28 and TRBJ1-5; 9 positions agree with TRBD1. Germline loops: CDR1 MDHEN, CDR2 SYDVKM. Trimming removed 8 bases from V and 0 bases from J; junction bases left unmatched: 8. This CDR3 contains 16 residues. The chain's CDR3 is CASLRDRDYSNQPQHF. Here the CDR3 DNA reads TGTGCCAGCCTCCGGGACAGGGATTATAGCAATCAGCCCCAGCATTTT.

V is TRBV30 and J is TRBJ2-7, with D possibly being TRBD2 (6 bases). Trimming removed 4 bases from V and 7 bases from J, with 17 bases in between. The CDR3 contains 13 residues. Per the germline V gene, CDR1 is GTSNPN and CDR2 is SVGIG (reference sequence). This CDR3 is CAWTGLLTSEQYF. The CDR3 DNA reads as TGTGCCTGGACGGGACTCCTCACCTCAGAGCAGTACTTC.

The J gene is TRBJ2-5, the V gene TRBV6-5; 10 bases match TRBD2. This CDR3 comprises 13 residues. The V gene's germline CDR1 is MNHEY and CDR2 SVGAGI. With 8 bases clipped from V and 5 bases from J, the junction kept 5 bases outside the gene matches. CDR3 nucleotides: TGTGCCAGCTCCGTAGCGGGGGGCGAGACCCAGTACTTC. It is translated as CASSVAGGETQYF.

The chain joins TRBV5-3 to TRBJ2-4, with 10 positions matching TRBD1. TRBV5-3 qualifies as an ORF whose function is uncertain. The CDR3 contains 19 residues. V dropped 6 bases and J dropped 0; count of bases not matched to a gene: 15. CDR3 DNA: TGTGCCAGAAACGCCCGGCAACCGGGACAGGGGTTAGCCAAAAACATTCAGTACTTC. Amino acids: CARNARQPGQGLAKNIQYF.

The chain carries TRBV19 and TRBJ2-1, with 9 positions matching TRBD1. The V segment lost 7 bases and the J segment 2 bases; nucleotides outside the gene matches: 6. Looked up from germline, CDR1 is LNHDA and CDR2 is SQIVND (reference sequence). The CDR3 is made up of 15 amino acids. The CDR3 DNA sequence: TGTGCCAGTACGTTGGGACAGGGTGCCTACAATGAGCAGTTCTTC. Protein product: CASTLGQGAYNEQFF. Based on the CDR3 plus reference TRBV19 and TRBJ2-1, the full variable domain is DGGITQSPKYLFRKEGQNVTLSCEQNLNHDAMYWYRQDPGQGLRLIYYSQIVNDFQKGDIAEGYSVSREKKESFPLTVTSAQKNPTAFYLCASTLGQGAYNEQFFGPGTRLTVL.

The V call is TRBV25-1, the J call TRBJ1-4, with TRBD1 as a possible D gene (6 bases). The CDR3 has 13 amino acids. Germline V gene lookup returns CDR1 MGHDK and CDR2 SYGVNS. Trimming removed 3 bases at V and 8 bases at J, with 10 bases between. The CDR3 nucleotides are TGTGCCAGCAGTGACAGGGGCGGCGAAAAACTGTTTTTT. Protein product: CASSDRGGEKLFF.

The J gene is TRBJ1-4, the V gene TRBV4-1; no clear D gene. The CDR3 runs to 17 residues. V lost 2 bases, J lost 0 bases, and 13 bases lay in between. Germline CDR1 reads MGHRA; CDR2 reads YSYEKL. CDR3: CASSQIDLGTTNEKLFF. CDR3 DNA: TGCGCCAGCAGCCAAATCGACCTAGGAACAACTAATGAAAAACTGTTTTTT.

J is TRBJ1-5 and V is TRBV4-1; weak D call: TRBD1 (5 bases). V dropped 3 bases and J dropped 0 bases, with 9 bases sitting between them. CDR1 and CDR2 from the germline V gene are MGHRA and YSYEKL. The CDR3 spans 15 residues. In DNA, the CDR3 is TGCGCCAGCAGCCAGTCAGGGTATAGCAATCAGCCCCAGCATTTT. Protein sequence: CASSQSGYSNQPQHF.

The V gene is TRBV18, the J gene TRBJ2-3; 9 positions match TRBD1. Germline V gene lookup returns CDR1 KGHSH and CDR2 LQKENI. With 3 bases clipped from V and 6 bases from J, the junction kept 4 bases outside the gene matches. The CDR3 spans 14 residues. The CDR3 region is CASSPGTGRDTQYF. CDR3 coding DNA: TGTGCCAGCTCACCGGGGACAGGGAGGGATACGCAGTATTTT.

About this clone itself: This sample includes further DNA sequences coding for the same CDR3. The chain combines TRBV5-4 with TRBJ2-3; TRBD2 matches at 8 bases. The CDR3 is 16 amino acids. The V and J ends lost 0 bases and 1 base, in that order; junction bases with no gene match: 4. Germline CDR1 and CDR2: SGHNT and YYREEE (reference sequence). CDR3 loop: CASSLGLAGGTDTQYF. In DNA, the CDR3 is TGTGCCAGCAGCTTGGGGCTAGCGGGTGGCACAGATACGCAGTATTTT.

J is TRBJ1-5 and V is TRBV6-4; possibly TRBD1 for D (5 bases). CDR1 and CDR2 (germline): MRHNA, SNTAGT. V was shortened by 6 bases and J by 0 bases, with 12 bases between the two germline ends. The CDR3 runs to 15 residues. CDR3 in amino acids: CASRETEYSNQPQHF. The CDR3 nucleotides read TGTGCCAGCAGGGAGACAGAGTATAGCAATCAGCCCCAGCATTTT.

This chain uses TRBV6-4 with TRBJ2-3; D may be TRBD1 (6 bases). The V gene lost 5 bases and the J gene lost 6 bases, with 12 bases spanning the gap. Germline V gives CDR1 MRHNA, CDR2 SNTAGT. The CDR3 contains 13 residues. In DNA form, the CDR3 reads TGTGCCAGCAGTCGAGGGGGTGGTGATACGCAGTATTTT. Protein sequence: CASSRGGGDTQYF.

The chain employs TRBV6-5 and TRBJ2-7; TRBD2 aligns across 8 bases. J was trimmed by 2 bases and V by 10 bases; bases with no gene match: 10. The germline V gene encodes CDR1 MNHEY and CDR2 SVGAGI. This CDR3 is 14 amino acids long. CDR3 sequence: CATSPAGGTYEQYF. The CDR3 DNA is TGTGCCACCAGCCCCGCGGGGGGCACCTACGAGCAGTACTTC.

As DNA, the CDR3 is TGTGCCAGCAGTGAAGATCTAGCGGGGGGGACAGATACGCAGTATTTT. Amino acids: CASSEDLAGGTDTQYF. This chain joins TRBV2 and TRBJ2-3; 12 positions agree with TRBD2. CDR1 and CDR2 (germline): SNHLY, FYNNEI. V gave up 1 base and J gave up 3 bases; unmatched junction bases: 2. This CDR3 spans 16 amino acids.

The chain carries TRBV28 and TRBJ1-4; D is perhaps TRBD1 (5 bases). The CDR3 consists of 15 residues. V was clipped by 1 base and J by 6 bases, with 12 bases between them. Germline lookup yields CDR1 MDHEN and CDR2 SYDVKM. CDR3 sequence (DNA): TGTGCCAGCAGTTTATCAGGGCGGGAGGATGAAAAACTGTTTTTT. It specifies CASSLSGREDEKLFF. Full variable domain (outside the CDR3, taken from reference TRBV28 and TRBJ1-4): DVKVTQSSRYLVKRTGEKVFLECVQDMDHENMFWYRQDPGLGLRLIYFSYDVKMKEKGDIPEGYSVSREKKERFSLILESASTNQTSMYLCASSLSGREDEKLFFGSGTQLSVL.

The V call is TRBV2, the J call TRBJ1-5; a weak D match, TRBD1 (5 bases). Looked up from germline, CDR1 is SNHLY and CDR2 is FYNNEI. Trimming took off 6 bases at V and 0 bases at J, with 12 bases between the two ends. CDR3 size: 15 residues. The CDR3 sequence: CASRSEGDSNQPQHF. As DNA, the CDR3 is TGTGCCAGCAGATCGGAAGGGGATAGCAATCAGCCCCAGCATTTT.

This clone came up once. This rearrangement joins TRBV28 to TRBJ1-1, with TRBD1 matching over 9 bases. V lost 4 bases to trimming and J lost 1 base; unmatched junction nucleotides: 10. There are 17 residues in the CDR3. The V gene's germline CDR1 is MDHEN and CDR2 SYDVKM. Here the CDR3 DNA reads TGTGCCAGCAGTTCCTCCTACGCGGACAGGGGGAACACTGAAGCTTTCTTT. This codes for CASSSSYADRGNTEAFF. Full variable domain (outside the CDR3, taken from reference TRBV28 and TRBJ1-1): DVKVTQSSRYLVKRTGEKVFLECVQDMDHENMFWYRQDPGLGLRLIYFSYDVKMKEKGDIPEGYSVSREKKERFSLILESASTNQTSMYLCASSSSYADRGNTEAFFGQGTRLTVV.

The gene calls are TRBV6-5 and TRBJ2-2; D gene uncertain. V lost 5 bases and J lost 6, with 13 bases in between. CDR3 length: 14 residues. The germline V gene has CDR1 MNHEY and CDR2 SVGAGI. The CDR3 DNA follows: TGTGCCAGCAGTCCTACGAGTATACCCGGGGAGCTGTTTTTT. Protein: CASSPTSIPGELFF.

The genes are TRBV7-6 and TRBJ2-5; 9 bases line up with TRBD2. The germline V gene has CDR1 SGHVS and CDR2 FNYEAQ. V lost 5 bases and J lost 1; bases outside the gene matches: 11. The CDR3 sequence is 17 residues long. The CDR3 sequence: CASSPTFGTSLQETQYF. The CDR3, as DNA: TGTGCCAGCAGCCCCACCTTCGGGACTAGCCTCCAAGAGACCCAGTACTTC.

The J gene is TRBJ1-5, the V gene TRBV29-1; 9 bases align to TRBD1. The V gene end was trimmed by 5 bases and the J gene end by 4 bases; junction bases not matched to a gene: 6. The V gene's germline CDR1 is SQVTM and CDR2 ANQGSEA. The CDR3 contains 14 residues. The CDR3 coding sequence is TGCAGCGTTAGACCCGGGACAGGGAATCAGCCCCAGCATTTT. This translates into CSVRPGTGNQPQHF.

The chain recombines TRBV2 with TRBJ1-5; D unresolved. V was clipped by 0 bases and J by 2 bases, with 14 bases between them. The CDR3 consists of 17 residues. From germline, CDR1 is SNHLY and CDR2 FYNNEI. CDR3 nucleotides: TGTGCCAGCAGTGAAGCGCTCGCGGTCTTTCGCAATCAGCCCCAGCATTTT. Translation: CASSEALAVFRNQPQHF.